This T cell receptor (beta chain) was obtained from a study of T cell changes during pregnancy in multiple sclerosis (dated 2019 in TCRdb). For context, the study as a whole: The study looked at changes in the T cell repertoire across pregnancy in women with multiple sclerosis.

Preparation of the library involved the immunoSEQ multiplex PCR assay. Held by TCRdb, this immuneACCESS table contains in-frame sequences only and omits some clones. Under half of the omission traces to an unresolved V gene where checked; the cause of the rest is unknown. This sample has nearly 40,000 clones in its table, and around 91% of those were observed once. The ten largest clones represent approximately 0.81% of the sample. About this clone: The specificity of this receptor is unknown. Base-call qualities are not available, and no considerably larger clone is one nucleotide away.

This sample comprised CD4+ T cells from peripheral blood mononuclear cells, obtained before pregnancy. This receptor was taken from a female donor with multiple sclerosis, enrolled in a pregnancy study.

The CDR3 protein is CASSHPGQEQETQYF. The DNA sequence is TGCGCCAGCAGTCATCCGGGACAGGAGCAAGAGACCCAGTACTTC. This chain joins TRBV10-1 to TRBJ2-5, with 8 middle bases fitting TRBD1. V loses 5 bases at its end and J loses 2 bases; junction bases beyond the gene matches: 7. CDR1 and CDR2, looked up from the germline V gene (reference sequence), are WNHNN and SYGVQD. Including the terminal cysteine and phenylalanine, the CDR3 comprises 15 residues. Only the CDR3 region is kept as DNA, spanning 45 bases read in frame from base 1.